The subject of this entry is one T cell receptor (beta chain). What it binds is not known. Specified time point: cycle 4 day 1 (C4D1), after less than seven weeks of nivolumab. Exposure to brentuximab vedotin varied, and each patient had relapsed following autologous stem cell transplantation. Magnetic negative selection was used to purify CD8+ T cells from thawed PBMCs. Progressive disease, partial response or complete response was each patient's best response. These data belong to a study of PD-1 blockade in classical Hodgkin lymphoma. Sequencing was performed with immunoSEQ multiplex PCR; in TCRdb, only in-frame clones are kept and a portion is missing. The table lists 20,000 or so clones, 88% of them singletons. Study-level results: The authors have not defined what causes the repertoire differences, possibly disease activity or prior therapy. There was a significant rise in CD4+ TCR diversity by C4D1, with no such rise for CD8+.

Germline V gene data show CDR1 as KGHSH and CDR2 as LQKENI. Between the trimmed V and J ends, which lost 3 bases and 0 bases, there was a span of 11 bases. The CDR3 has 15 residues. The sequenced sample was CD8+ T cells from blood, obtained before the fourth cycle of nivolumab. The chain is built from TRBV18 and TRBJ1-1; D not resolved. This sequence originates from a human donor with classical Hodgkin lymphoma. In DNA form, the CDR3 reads TGTGCCAGCTCACCCCGCGAGGACCTGAACACTGAAGCTTTCTTT. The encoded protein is CASSPREDLNTEAFF.